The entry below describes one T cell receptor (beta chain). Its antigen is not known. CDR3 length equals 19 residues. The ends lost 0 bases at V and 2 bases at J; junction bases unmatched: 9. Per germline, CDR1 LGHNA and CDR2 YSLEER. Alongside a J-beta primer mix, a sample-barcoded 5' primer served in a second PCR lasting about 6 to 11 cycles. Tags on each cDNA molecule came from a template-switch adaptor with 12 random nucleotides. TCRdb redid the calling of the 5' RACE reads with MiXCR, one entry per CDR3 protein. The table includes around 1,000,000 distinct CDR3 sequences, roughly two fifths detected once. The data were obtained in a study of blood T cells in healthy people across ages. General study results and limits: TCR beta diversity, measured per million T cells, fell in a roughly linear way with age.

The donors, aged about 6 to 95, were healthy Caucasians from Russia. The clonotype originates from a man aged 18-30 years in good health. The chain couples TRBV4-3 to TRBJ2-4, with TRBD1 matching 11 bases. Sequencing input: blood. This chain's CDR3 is CASSQDPGQGVGTKNIQYF. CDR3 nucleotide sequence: TGCGCCAGCAGCCAAGACCCGGGACAGGGGGTAGGAACCAAAAACATTCAGTACTTC.